This note documents a single TCR beta chain sequence. Its specificity is not known. This record comes from a study of shared clonotypes between healthy human individuals. Study-level findings and limits: Generally, naive subsets came out with larger estimated richness than memory subsets. Non-shared clonotypes had lower generation probabilities than clonotypes shared by all four sorted-subset donors. Sorted-subset sequencing, rarefaction showed, was incomplete despite large depth.

CD8 cells regarded as naive lacked CD45RO, were positively chosen for CCR7, and omitted terminally differentiated effector memory CD45RA+ cells. Each sorted subset replicate got 200 ng genomic DNA, 30,000 or so genomes. The protocol was immunoSEQ multiplex PCR, while the TCRdb copy is restricted to in-frame clones and leaves out a portion. The sample gives roughly 2,000,000 clones, about 95% of which show up once; 1.2% is in the top ten. The CDR3 runs to 16 residues. In germline, CDR1 is ENHRY, CDR2 SYGVKD. Between the trimmed V and J ends, which lost 3 bases and 4 bases, there was a span of 17 bases.

Material for sequencing was naive CD8+ T cells sorted from blood. This chain links TRBV10-3 with TRBJ2-3; weak D call: TRBD1 (6 bases). This clonotype originated in a man younger than 35 in good health. This CDR3 is CAISDIGQQPADTQYF. DNA of the CDR3: TGTGCCATCAGTGATATTGGACAGCAGCCCGCAGATACGCAGTATTTT.